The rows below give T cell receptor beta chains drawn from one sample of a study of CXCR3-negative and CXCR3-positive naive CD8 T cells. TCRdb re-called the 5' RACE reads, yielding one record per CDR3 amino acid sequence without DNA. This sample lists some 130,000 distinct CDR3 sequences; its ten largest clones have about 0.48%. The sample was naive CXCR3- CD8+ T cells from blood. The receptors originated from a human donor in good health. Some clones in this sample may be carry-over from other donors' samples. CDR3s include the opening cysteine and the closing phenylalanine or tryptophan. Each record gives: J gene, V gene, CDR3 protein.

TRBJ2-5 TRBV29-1 CSVPGEETQYF
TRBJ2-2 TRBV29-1 CSGGITGELFF
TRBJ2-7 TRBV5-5 CASSVAGRTYEQYF
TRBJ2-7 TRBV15 CATSPEFGPLAGGGKQYF
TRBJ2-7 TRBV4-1 CASSQDTGTGPYEQYF
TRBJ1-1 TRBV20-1 CSAGRGLDTEAFF
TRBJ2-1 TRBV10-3 CAISESNDEQFF
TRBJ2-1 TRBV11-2 CASSRGSYNEQFF
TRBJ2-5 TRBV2 CASSDQASGRETQYF
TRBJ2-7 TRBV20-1 CSAREPGLAGGEQYF
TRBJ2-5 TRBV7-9 CASSQLDRAGETQYF
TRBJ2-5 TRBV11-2 CASRPSGQETQYF
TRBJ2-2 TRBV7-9 CASREIEKNTGELFF
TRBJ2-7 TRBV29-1 CSVHGQGYEQYF
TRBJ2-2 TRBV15 CATSRKGDTGELFF
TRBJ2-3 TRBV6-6 CASSYFSGAYDTDTQYF
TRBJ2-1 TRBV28 CASSLGPPLLGNEQFF
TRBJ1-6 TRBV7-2 CASSMTGTLHF
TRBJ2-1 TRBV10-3 CAIEWGNEQFF
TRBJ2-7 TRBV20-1 CSAKIGPYEQYF
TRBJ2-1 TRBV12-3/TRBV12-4 CASRHSRDRDYNEQFF